These 30 T cell receptor beta chains share one sample of origin, sequenced in a study of T cells in localized non-small cell lung cancer. Some clones are missing from TCRdb's copy, which holds only in-frame ones; the method was immunoSEQ multiplex PCR. In the table there are approximately 80,000 clones, around 84% of which are singletons. The source material was peripheral blood, sampled before any cancer treatment. The receptors originated from a female donor aged 60 or older with stage I lung adenocarcinoma.

The V gene is TRBV30, the J gene TRBJ2-6; 9 bases fit TRBD2. Germline loops: CDR1 GTSNPN, CDR2 SVGIG (reference sequence). The CDR3 extends over 16 amino acids. Losses at the gene ends were 0 bases for V and 4 bases for J; bases not matched to a gene: 4. The CDR3 protein is CAWSVQREVGANVLTF. The CDR3 region has the DNA TGTGCCTGGAGTGTACAGCGGGAGGTCGGGGCCAACGTCCTGACTTTC.

DNA for the CDR3: TGTGCCAGTAGTATAGTCCCCGGACGGGTTTCCTCCTACGAGCAGTACTTC. It encodes CASSIVPGRVSSYEQYF. J is TRBJ2-7 and V is TRBV19; D is uncertain. CDR3 size: 17 residues. V dropped 1 base and J dropped 0 bases, with 16 bases sitting between them. CDR1 is LNHDA, CDR2 SQIVND, per germline (reference sequence).

The V and J genes are TRBV30 and TRBJ2-3; no definite D call. Germline CDR1 GTSNPN, CDR2 SVGIG (reference sequence). V dropped 1 base and J dropped 0 bases, with 5 bases sitting between them. The CDR3 sequence is 13 residues long. The CDR3, as DNA: TGTGCCTGGAGTGGGGCGAGCACAGATACGCAGTATTTT. Residues: CAWSGASTDTQYF.

The rearrangement joins TRBV9 to TRBJ2-5, with 13 bases that match TRBD2. The CDR3 is 16 amino acids. After removal of 4 bases from V and 0 bases from J, the junction contained 3 bases not matched to a gene. Germline CDR1 and CDR2: SGDLS and YYNGEE. This CDR3 is CASSFGTSGDQETQYF. CDR3 nucleotides: TGTGCCAGCAGCTTCGGGACTAGCGGGGACCAAGAGACCCAGTACTTC.

The chain links TRBV5-4 to TRBJ2-7; tentatively, D is TRBD2 (7 bases). CDR3 size: 14 residues. Germline V CDR1 and CDR2: SGHNT, YYREEE (reference sequence). The ends were cut back, 4 bases at V and 2 bases at J, with 13 bases in the middle. CDR3 nucleotides: TGTGCCAGCAGCCCTGCGGGGGCGACCTACGAGCAGTACTTC. Translated: CASSPAGATYEQYF. Full variable domain (rest looked up from reference TRBV5-4 and TRBJ2-7): ETGVTQSPTHLIKTRGQQVTLRCSSQSGHNTVSWYQQALGQGPQFIFQYYREEENGRGNFPPRFSGLQFPNYSSELNVNALELDDSALYLCASSPAGATYEQYFGPGTRLTVT.

The chain carries TRBV6-1 and TRBJ2-3; D ambiguous. V lost 3 bases, J lost 4 bases, and 8 bases lay in between. In germline, CDR1 is MNHNS, CDR2 SASEGT. The CDR3 extends over 13 amino acids. The CDR3: CASSDADADTQYF. The CDR3 DNA sequence: TGTGCCAGCAGTGATGCAGACGCAGATACGCAGTATTTT.

The chain is built from TRBV29-1 and TRBJ2-7, with D tentatively TRBD1 or TRBD2 (5 bases each). This CDR3 is built from 14 residues. The germline gives CDR1 SQVTM, CDR2 ANQGSEA. Trimming took off 6 bases at V and 7 bases at J, with 22 bases between the two ends. The CDR3: CSVPSGHLADEQYF. DNA for the CDR3: TGCAGCGTCCCCTCGGGGCACCTGGCTGATGAGCAGTACTTC.

The chain carries TRBV7-2 and TRBJ2-7; D possibly corresponds to TRBD1 (6 bases). V was cut by 2 bases and J by 1 base, with 9 bases left in between. Germline CDR1 SGHTA, CDR2 FQGNSA. The CDR3 is 14 amino acids. The CDR3 DNA is TGTGCCAGCAGCTTACGACAGGCTTCCTACGAGCAGTACTTC. Its translation: CASSLRQASYEQYF.

The V and J genes are TRBV5-4 and TRBJ2-5; 13 bases fit TRBD2. Germline trimming cut 5 bases from V and 5 bases from J; bases unmatched to any gene: 9. Germline CDR1 SGHNT, CDR2 YYREEE (reference sequence). There are 16 residues in the CDR3. The CDR3 loop is CASSRSTSGGRETQYF. The CDR3, as DNA: TGTGCCAGCAGTCGATCGACTAGCGGGGGGAGGGAGACCCAGTACTTC.

This rearrangement joins TRBV9 to TRBJ2-3; 8 nucleotides match TRBD1. The CDR3 contains 16 residues. Germline V CDR1 and CDR2: SGDLS, YYNGEE. J gave up 5 bases and V 0 bases, and 8 bases lay outside the gene matches. This CDR3 is CASSVEGRGRLDTQYF. The CDR3 region has the DNA TGTGCCAGCAGCGTAGAGGGCAGGGGGCGATTAGATACGCAGTATTTT. The entire variable domain, with the rest obtained from reference TRBV9 and TRBJ2-3, is as follows: DSGVTQTPKHLITATGQRVTLRCSPRSGDLSVYWYQQSLDQGLQFLIQYYNGEERAKGNILERFSAQQFPDLHSELNLSSLELGDSALYFCASSVEGRGRLDTQYFGPGTRLTVL.

The chain is built from TRBV6-6 and TRBJ1-1, with D possibly being TRBD1 (5 bases). The CDR3 loop spans 13 amino acids. V was cut by 6 bases and J by 0 bases, with 8 bases left in between. CDR1 is MNHNY, CDR2 SVGAGI, per germline (reference sequence). The CDR3 sequence: CASRTDLNTEAFF. DNA for the CDR3: TGTGCCAGCAGGACAGATCTGAACACTGAAGCTTTCTTT.

This sequence joins TRBV6-1 and TRBJ1-6, with 9 bases that match TRBD1. The J segment lost 11 bases and the V segment lost 6 bases, leaving 5 bases of the junction unmatched. Germline loops: CDR1 MNHNS, CDR2 SASEGT. This CDR3 comprises 13 residues. The CDR3 here is CASSGQGNTPLHF. CDR3 DNA: TGTGCCAGCAGCGGACAGGGGAATACACCCCTCCACTTT.

This chain uses TRBV6-1 with TRBJ2-1; D ambiguous. CDR1 is MNHNS, CDR2 SASEGT, per germline. V lost 7 bases, J lost 0 bases, and 10 bases lay in between. The CDR3 is 14 amino acids. CDR3 DNA: TGTGCCAGCAAGGGTCCCAGCTCCTACAATGAGCAGTTCTTC. It yields the protein CASKGPSSYNEQFF.

The chain carries TRBV21-1 and TRBJ1-5; the table assigns TRBD1, which was not confirmed against the DNA. TRBV21-1 is annotated as a pseudogene. This CDR3 has 14 residues. The CDR3 sequence: CASNKNRGFQPQHF. CDR3 DNA: TGTGCCAGCAACAAAAACAGGGGTTTCCAGCCCCAGCATTTT.

V is TRBV7-8 and J is TRBJ2-1; weak D call: TRBD2 (6 bases). V dropped 3 bases and J dropped 4 bases, with 19 bases sitting between them. This CDR3 has 17 amino acids. Germline CDR1 SGHVS, CDR2 FQNEAQ. The CDR3 nucleotides are TGTGCCAGCAGCTTGATCGCCGGGGGACGGGGGTACAATGAGCAGTTCTTC. Translation: CASSLIAGGRGYNEQFF.

The V gene is TRBV5-4, the J gene TRBJ2-3; D is undetermined. The CDR3 extends over 14 amino acids. V dropped 2 bases and J dropped 2 bases, with 9 bases sitting between them. Germline V gene sequence: CDR1 SGHNT, CDR2 YYREEE (reference sequence). CDR3 in DNA: TGTGCCAGCAGCTTAAAACTCTTCACAGATACGCAGTATTTT. Encoded protein: CASSLKLFTDTQYF.

This rearrangement joins TRBV5-1 to TRBJ1-2; TRBD1 agrees at 10 bases. The CDR3 consists of 15 residues. The V segment lost 6 bases and the J segment 7 bases; nucleotides outside the gene matches: 12. The germline gives CDR1 SGHRS, CDR2 YFSETQ. The CDR3 nucleotides read TGCGCCAGCACCAGGGACCGGGACAGGGGACCTGGCTACACCTTC. It translates to CASTRDRDRGPGYTF.

This rearrangement joins TRBV5-1 to TRBJ2-1; D call uncertain. This CDR3 region has 13 residues. The V gene's germline CDR1 is SGHRS and CDR2 YFSETQ. Trimming left V 3 bases short and J 5 bases short, with 9 bases between. CDR3 in amino acids: CASSSPTNNEQFF. CDR3 nucleotides: TGCGCCAGCAGCTCGCCTACGAACAATGAGCAGTTCTTC.

The chain uses TRBV28 and TRBJ1-1; 7 bases agree with TRBD1. V trimming: 7 bases; J trimming: 1 base; junction bases outside the gene matches: 6. Looked up from germline, CDR1 is MDHEN and CDR2 is SYDVKM. This CDR3 has 14 residues. The CDR3 DNA is TGTGCCAGCACCATGACAGGGAGGAACACTGAAGCTTTCTTT. Protein sequence: CASTMTGRNTEAFF.

The rearrangement links TRBV27 to TRBJ2-4; D is unclear. V was cut by 4 bases and J by 1 base, with 17 bases left in between. The CDR3 runs 17 residues. Germline CDR1 MNHEY, CDR2 SMNVEV (reference sequence). The CDR3 DNA reads as TGTGCCAGCAGTTCGTATTACAAGGAACCGGCCAAAAACATTCAGTACTTC. Its protein product is CASSSYYKEPAKNIQYF.

This rearrangement joins TRBV7-2 to TRBJ2-1, with TRBD2 identical over 9 bases. V shed 3 bases and J 4 bases; nucleotides not matched to a gene: 4. Germline-derived CDR1 and CDR2 are SGHTA and FQGNSA. This CDR3 contains 15 residues. The CDR3 loop is CASSFSGSSYNEQFF. DNA for the CDR3: TGTGCCAGCAGCTTTAGCGGGAGTTCGTACAATGAGCAGTTCTTC.

The table lists this clone with a count of one. J is TRBJ1-1 and V is TRBV5-6; D is unresolved. Trimming pared 2 bases from V and 1 base from J, leaving 15 bases between. The CDR3 consists of 16 residues. Germline values: CDR1 SGHDT, CDR2 YYEEEE. CDR3 residues: CASSFYWTTPNTEAFF. CDR3 DNA: TGTGCCAGCAGCTTTTATTGGACTACTCCGAACACTGAAGCTTTCTTT.

J is TRBJ1-1 and V is TRBV2; D is unresolved. Germline CDR1 SNHLY, CDR2 FYNNEI. The CDR3 spans 11 residues. The ends were cut back, 2 bases at V and 7 bases at J, with 5 bases in the middle. CDR3 region: CASSELVEAFF. The DNA for the CDR3 is TGTGCCAGCAGTGAACTGGTTGAAGCTTTCTTT.

This clone was seen a single time. V gene TRBV7-9 combines with J gene TRBJ2-6; 8 positions agree with TRBD2. The CDR3 loop spans 17 amino acids. V trimming: 1 base; J trimming: 2 bases; junction bases outside the gene matches: 4. CDR1 and CDR2 (germline): SEHNR, FQNEAQ (reference sequence). The CDR3 is CASSLVSGGPGANVLTF. CDR3 in DNA: TGTGCCAGCAGCTTAGTTTCGGGAGGGCCTGGGGCCAACGTCCTGACTTTC.

The chain carries TRBV15 and TRBJ1-1, with unresolved D. Looked up from germline, CDR1 is LNHNV and CDR2 is YYDKDF (reference sequence). V gave up 0 bases and J gave up 1 base, with 6 bases separating them. CDR3 length equals 14 residues. This chain's CDR3 is CATSRDYGNTEAFF. DNA for the CDR3: TGTGCCACCAGCAGAGATTACGGGAACACTGAAGCTTTCTTT.

This chain connects TRBV19 to TRBJ1-6, with 7 bases that match TRBD1. In germline, CDR1 is LNHDA, CDR2 SQIVND (reference sequence). The CDR3 has 14 amino acids. V shed 0 bases, J shed 7 bases, and the junction held 0 bases outside the gene matches. The CDR3 DNA sequence: TGTGCCAGTAGTATAGAGGGACAGAATTCACCCCTCCACTTT. The encoded protein is CASSIEGQNSPLHF.

In this sample, this clone turned up a few times. The V and J genes are TRBV7-8 and TRBJ1-5, with a weak D call TRBD1 (5 bases). V lost 5 bases, J lost 6 bases, and 17 bases lay in between. CDR3 length: 15 amino acids. CDR1 and CDR2 (germline): SGHVS, FQNEAQ. For the CDR3, the DNA is TGTGCCAGCAGCCTATCAGGAGGGGCGAGTCAGCCCCAGCATTTT. Translation: CASSLSGGASQPQHF.

This clone was observed a few times. The sample has other DNA sequences that encode this CDR3 too. The chain uses TRBV29-1 and TRBJ2-5, with TRBD1 matching 7 bases. Germline V CDR1 and CDR2: SQVTM, ANQGSEA. The V gene end was trimmed by 1 base and the J gene end by 5 bases; junction bases not matched to a gene: 7. The CDR3 runs to 14 residues. The CDR3 sequence is CSVEGQGVGETQYF. CDR3 sequence (DNA): TGCAGCGTTGAAGGCCAGGGGGTGGGTGAGACCCAGTACTTC.

This clone was detected only once. The CDR3 protein is CASSWGQGSTEAFF. DNA for the CDR3: TGTGCCAGCAGTTGGGGACAGGGATCCACTGAAGCTTTCTTT. The J gene is TRBJ1-1, the V gene TRBV6-5, with 9 bases lining up with TRBD1. The germline gives CDR1 MNHEY, CDR2 SVGAGI. The length of the CDR3 is 14 residues. V trimming: 4 bases; J trimming: 4 bases; junction bases outside the gene matches: 4.

The rearrangement links TRBV5-1 to TRBJ2-3; the D is unclear. The V gene's germline CDR1 is SGHRS and CDR2 YFSETQ. V gave up 2 bases and J gave up 5 bases, with 12 bases separating them. This CDR3 region has 14 residues. The chain's CDR3 is CASSFGSPVDTQYF. The CDR3 DNA sequence: TGCGCCAGCAGCTTTGGGTCCCCGGTAGATACGCAGTATTTT.